Following are 14 T cell receptor beta chains from one sample sequenced in a study of cytomegalovirus exposure and HLA in healthy donors. Sequenced by immunoSEQ multiplex PCR; TCRdb stores in-frame clones only, minus some. The table records some 98,000 clones, less than 90% of them present only once. Sequenced: PBMCs. The source of these receptors is a man between 18 and 35 years old in good health and CMV-seropositive.

The genes are TRBV11-3 and TRBJ2-2, with D uncertain. The CDR3 extends over 15 amino acids. Germline lookup yields CDR1 SGHNT and CDR2 YENEEA. Trimming cost V 2 bases and J 3 bases, with 10 bases left between them. The CDR3 spells CASSLFSEDTGELFF. Written as DNA, the CDR3 is TGTGCCAGCAGCTTATTTTCAGAGGACACCGGGGAGCTGTTTTTT.

This sequence joins TRBV6-5 and TRBJ2-7; maybe TRBD2 (6 bases). Germline V CDR1 and CDR2: MNHEY, SVGAGI. This CDR3 spans 13 amino acids. Trimming pared 1 base from V and 4 bases from J, leaving 8 bases between. CDR3 protein: CASSYLGGYEQYF. The CDR3 DNA reads as TGTGCCAGCAGTTACTTGGGGGGTTACGAGCAGTACTTC.

This rearrangement joins TRBV14 to TRBJ2-1; 9 bases fit TRBD2. The CDR3 totals 17 residues. From germline, CDR1 is SGHDN and CDR2 FVKESK. V lost 6 bases, J lost 1 base, and 10 bases stayed unmatched. As DNA, the CDR3 is TGTGCCAGCAGTCTCGAACTGACTAGCGGATCCTACAATGAGCAGTTCTTC. Protein: CASSLELTSGSYNEQFF. The complete variable domain, with remaining parts taken from reference TRBV14 and TRBJ2-1, reads EAGVTQFPSHSVIEKGQTVTLRCDPISGHDNLYWYRRVMGKEIKFLLHFVKESKQDESGMPNNRFLAERTGGTYSTLKVQPAELEDSGVYFCASSLELTSGSYNEQFFGPGTRLTVL.

This clone is a singleton in its sample. The rearrangement uses TRBV5-1 and TRBJ1-2; TRBD1 aligns across 8 bases. Germline CDR1 reads SGHRS; CDR2 reads YFSETQ. The ends lost 4 bases at V and 7 bases at J; junction bases unmatched: 12. CDR3 length: 15 residues. Here the CDR3 reads CASSPGADRAGGYTF. In DNA, the CDR3 is TGCGCCAGCAGCCCGGGGGCGGACAGGGCCGGTGGCTACACCTTC.

The J gene is TRBJ1-4, the V gene TRBV28, with 10 bases that match TRBD1. This CDR3 is 14 amino acids long. The germline CDR1 and CDR2 sequences are MDHEN and SYDVKM. The trim removed 6 bases at V and 8 bases at J, leaving 6 bases unmatched. The CDR3 sequence: CASRRQGAWEKLFF. CDR3 nucleotide sequence: TGTGCCAGCAGGAGACAGGGGGCGTGGGAAAAACTGTTTTTT.

This chain connects TRBV25-1 to TRBJ2-2; 7 nucleotides align to TRBD1. This CDR3 contains 14 residues. The germline V gene has CDR1 MGHDK and CDR2 SYGVNS. The V segment lost 5 bases and the J segment 3 bases; nucleotides outside the gene matches: 3. CDR3 sequence: CASSRQGDTGELFF. The CDR3 DNA follows: TGTGCCAGCAGTAGACAGGGTGACACCGGGGAGCTGTTTTTT.

The chain carries TRBV2 and TRBJ2-1; maybe TRBD2 (6 bases). CDR1 is SNHLY, CDR2 FYNNEI, per germline. V was shortened by 6 bases and J by 3 bases, with 9 bases between the two germline ends. The CDR3 extends over 13 amino acids. This CDR3 reads CASRPTSYNEQFF. CDR3 in DNA: TGTGCCAGCAGACCGACTAGCTACAATGAGCAGTTCTTC. Drawing the rest from reference TRBV2 and TRBJ2-1, the complete variable domain is EPEVTQTPSHQVTQMGQEVILRCVPISNHLYFYWYRQILGQKVEFLVSFYNNEISEKSEIFDDQFSVERPDGSNFTLKIRSTKLEDSAMYFCASRPTSYNEQFFGPGTRLTVL.

V is TRBV4-1 and J is TRBJ1-1; D gene ambiguous. The germline V gene encodes CDR1 MGHRA and CDR2 YSYEKL. The CDR3 has 14 residues. V was clipped by 3 bases and J by 11 bases, with 19 bases between them. The CDR3 DNA reads TGCGCCAGCAGCCACCAAATCCAGGATGGAGGGGCTTTCTTT. It is translated as CASSHQIQDGGAFF.

In its sample, this clone was seen a few times. The chain links TRBV19 to TRBJ2-1, with TRBD2 identical over 9 bases. The junction had 7 bases not matched to a gene; V was cut back by 4 bases and J by 0 bases. The CDR3 contains 17 residues. Germline V gene lookup returns CDR1 LNHDA and CDR2 SQIVND (reference sequence). CDR3 loop: CASSTRTSVVSYNEQFF. The CDR3 nucleotides are TGTGCCAGTAGTACCCGGACTAGCGTAGTCTCCTACAATGAGCAGTTCTTC.

This chain joins TRBV28 and TRBJ2-1; 10 positions agree with TRBD2. The CDR3 runs 14 residues. Germline V lookup: CDR1 MDHEN, CDR2 SYDVKM. V shed 5 bases and J 8 bases; nucleotides not matched to a gene: 6. DNA for the CDR3: TGTGCCAGCAGTACCGGGACTAGCGCTTATGAGCAGTTCTTC. This sequence encodes CASSTGTSAYEQFF. The variable domain in full, completed from reference TRBV28 and TRBJ2-1, reads DVKVTQSSRYLVKRTGEKVFLECVQDMDHENMFWYRQDPGLGLRLIYFSYDVKMKEKGDIPEGYSVSREKKERFSLILESASTNQTSMYLCASSTGTSAYEQFFGPGTRLTVL.

J is TRBJ2-2 and V is TRBV7-3; possible D gene TRBD2, 6 bases. The germline CDR1 and CDR2 sequences are SGHTA and FQGTGA. This CDR3 has 21 amino acids. Trimming cost V 1 base and J 0 bases, with 24 bases left between them. CDR3 sequence (DNA): TGTGCCAGCAGCTTAAATAACCCGGGACTCCAATCTGACGCGAACACCGGGGAGCTGTTTTTT. Its translation: CASSLNNPGLQSDANTGELFF. The entire variable domain, with the rest obtained from reference TRBV7-3 and TRBJ2-2, is as follows: GAGVSQTPSNKVTEKGKYVELRCDPISGHTALYWYRQSLGQGPEFLIYFQGTGAADDSGLPNDRFFAVRPEGSVSTLKIQRTERGDSAVYLCASSLNNPGLQSDANTGELFFGEGSRLTVL.

In DNA form, the CDR3 reads TGTGCCAGCAGTGTCTTCGATGAGCAGTTCTTC. Residues: CASSVFDEQFF. V usage is TRBV2 and J usage is TRBJ2-1; no reliable D call. Germline V gene data show CDR1 as SNHLY and CDR2 as FYNNEI. CDR3 size: 11 residues. Trimming pared 4 bases from V and 8 bases from J, leaving 6 bases between.

This sequence joins TRBV4-1 and TRBJ2-4; D is unresolved. Germline CDR1 MGHRA, CDR2 YSYEKL. The CDR3 sequence is 18 residues long. V gave up 0 bases and J gave up 0 bases, with 15 bases separating them. As DNA, the CDR3 is TGCGCCAGCAGCCAAGATTTTAGGCAGGAAACAGCCAAAAACATTCAGTACTTC. Protein: CASSQDFRQETAKNIQYF.

The chain combines TRBV7-2 with TRBJ2-5, with 9 nucleotides matching TRBD2. The CDR3 sequence is 17 residues long. Germline CDR1 SGHTA, CDR2 FQGNSA. The V and J ends lost 0 bases and 5 bases, in that order; junction bases with no gene match: 10. The DNA for the CDR3 is TGTGCCAGCAGCTTAGCTCCTTTGGGCGGGGGGGATGAGACCCAGTACTTC. Protein product: CASSLAPLGGGDETQYF.